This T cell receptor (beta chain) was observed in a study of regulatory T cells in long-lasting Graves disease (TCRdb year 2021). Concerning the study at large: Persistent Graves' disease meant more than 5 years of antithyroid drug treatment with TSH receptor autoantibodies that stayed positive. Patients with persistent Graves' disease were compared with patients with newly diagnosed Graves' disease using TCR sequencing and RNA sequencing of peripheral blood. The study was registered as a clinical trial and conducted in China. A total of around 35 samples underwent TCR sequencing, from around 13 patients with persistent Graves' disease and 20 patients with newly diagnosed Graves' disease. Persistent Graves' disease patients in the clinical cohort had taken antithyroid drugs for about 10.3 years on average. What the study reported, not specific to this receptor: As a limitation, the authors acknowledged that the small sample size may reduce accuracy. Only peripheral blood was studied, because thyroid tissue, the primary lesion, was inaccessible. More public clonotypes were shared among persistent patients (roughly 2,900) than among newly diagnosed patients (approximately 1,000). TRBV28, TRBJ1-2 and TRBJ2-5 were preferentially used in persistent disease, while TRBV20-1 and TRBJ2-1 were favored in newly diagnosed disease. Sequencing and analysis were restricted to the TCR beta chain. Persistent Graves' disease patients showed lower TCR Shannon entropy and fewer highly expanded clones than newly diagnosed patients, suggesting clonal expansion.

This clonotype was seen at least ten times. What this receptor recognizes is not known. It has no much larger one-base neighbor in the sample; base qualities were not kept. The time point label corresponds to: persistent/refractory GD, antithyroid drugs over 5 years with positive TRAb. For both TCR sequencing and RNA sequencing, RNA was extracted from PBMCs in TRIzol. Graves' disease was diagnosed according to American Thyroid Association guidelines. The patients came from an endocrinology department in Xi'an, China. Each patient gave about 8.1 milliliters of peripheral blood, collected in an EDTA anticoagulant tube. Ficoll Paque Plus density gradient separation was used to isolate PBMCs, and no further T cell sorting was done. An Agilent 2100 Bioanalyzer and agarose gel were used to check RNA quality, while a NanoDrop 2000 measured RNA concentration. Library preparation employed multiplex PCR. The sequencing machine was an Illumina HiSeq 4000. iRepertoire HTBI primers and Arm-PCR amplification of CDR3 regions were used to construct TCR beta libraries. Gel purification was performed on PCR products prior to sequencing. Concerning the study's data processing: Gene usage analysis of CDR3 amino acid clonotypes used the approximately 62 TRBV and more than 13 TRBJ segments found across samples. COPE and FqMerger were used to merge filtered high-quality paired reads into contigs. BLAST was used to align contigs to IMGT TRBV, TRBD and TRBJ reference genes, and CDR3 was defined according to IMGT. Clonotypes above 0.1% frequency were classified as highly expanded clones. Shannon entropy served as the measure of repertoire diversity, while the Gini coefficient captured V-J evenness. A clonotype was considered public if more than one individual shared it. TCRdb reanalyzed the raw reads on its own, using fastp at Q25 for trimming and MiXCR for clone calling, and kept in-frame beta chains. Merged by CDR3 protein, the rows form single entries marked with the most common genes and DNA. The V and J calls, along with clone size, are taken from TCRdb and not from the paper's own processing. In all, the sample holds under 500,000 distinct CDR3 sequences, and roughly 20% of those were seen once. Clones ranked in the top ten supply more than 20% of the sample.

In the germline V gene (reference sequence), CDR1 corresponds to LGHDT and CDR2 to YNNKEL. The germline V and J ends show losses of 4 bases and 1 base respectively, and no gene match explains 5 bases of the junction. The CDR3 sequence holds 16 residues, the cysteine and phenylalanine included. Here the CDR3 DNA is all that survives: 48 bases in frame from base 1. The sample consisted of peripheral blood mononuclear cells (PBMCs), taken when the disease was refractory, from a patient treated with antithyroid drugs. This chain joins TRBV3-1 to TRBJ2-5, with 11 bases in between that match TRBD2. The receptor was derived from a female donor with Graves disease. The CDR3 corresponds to CASSRQTSGAQETQYF. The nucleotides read TGTGCCAGCAGCCGTCAGACTAGCGGGGCCCAAGAGACCCAGTACTTC.